This T cell receptor (beta chain) stems from a study of monozygotic twins with inflammatory bowel disease. The CDR3 is made up of 13 amino acids. Germline CDR1 SGHTA, CDR2 FQGNSA. TCRdb re-called the 5' RACE reads and catalogs CDR3 proteins one per entry, DNA excluded. This table holds some 170,000 distinct CDR3 sequences. The V gene is TRBV7-2, the J gene TRBJ2-2; the D gene TCRdb calls, TRBD1, cannot be checked with no DNA. Sequences were obtained from blood. This TCR came from a human donor with ulcerative colitis or Crohn's disease, or a healthy co-twin of an affected twin (not recorded which). CDR3 loop: CASSLQGNGELFF.